This T cell receptor (beta chain) is drawn from a study of T cell clusters in autoimmune cytopenias. Across the study: Per sample, median TRB depth was roughly 50,000 reads, yielding a median roughly 2,200 distinct clonotypes.

The study's findings and limits: TRB repertoire shifts in secondary cytopenia and chronic lymphocytic leukemia mostly reflected lymphoma, not autoimmunity. The T cell clusters were defined only in silico, without experimental functional validation. Exclusive TRB clusters were around 3-fold more numerous in healthy donors than in active autoimmune hepatitis.

Turning to this clonotype: No antigen is known for it.

Each sample's input was approximately 0.25 ug genomic DNA, 40,000 or so genome equivalents. CDR3 length equals 15 residues. One tube held mixed TRB-A and TRB-B primer pools for touch-down PCR. TCRdb reanalyzed the multiplex PCR reads and collapses them to one entry per CDR3 protein, without DNA. Its clone listing holds roughly 6,900 distinct CDR3 sequences. The sequence derives from a human donor with an autoimmune cytopenia or autoimmune hepatitis (not recorded which). The rearrangement links TRBV12-3 or TRBV12-4 to TRBJ1-5; TCRdb outputs TRBD1, but without DNA this stays unchecked. Sequenced input: peripheral blood. The CDR3: CASSPGTDSNQPQHF.